The rows below give T cell receptor beta chains drawn from one sample of a study of shared clonotypes between healthy human individuals. Clones were read by immunoSEQ multiplex PCR, and TCRdb kept only the in-frame ones, dropping some. Of approximately 600,000 clones listed, approximately 95% are singletons. Sequenced material: naive CD8+ T cells sorted from blood. Receptor source: a woman in her thirties in good health. Each CDR3 is given with its conserved first and last residue. A D gene is named only where the DNA matches it firmly. Clone size is shown for a subset of rows, as once, few, many or a class of expanded clone.

CASTHPGQGRTGELFF,TGTGCCAGCACCCATCCGGGACAGGGACGGACCGGGGAGCTGTTTTTT,.,TRBJ2-2,TRBV7-6,TRBD1
CASTPFSAYNEQFF,TGTGCCAGCACTCCGTTTTCCGCCTACAATGAGCAGTTCTTC,.,TRBJ2-1,TRBV6-6,.
CASSLRTSRHTDTQYF,TGTGCCAGCAGTTTAAGGACTAGCAGACACACAGATACGCAGTATTTT,once,TRBJ2-3,TRBV27,TRBD2
CASSLSPSYEQYF,TGTGCCAGTAGCCTTAGCCCTTCCTACGAGCAGTACTTC,.,TRBJ2-7,TRBV19,.
CASSHGLTAYEQYF,TGCGCCAGCAGCCACGGACTAACCGCCTACGAGCAGTACTTC,once,TRBJ2-7,TRBV4-1,.
CASSYEGAGTEAFF,TGTGCCAGCAGTTACGAGGGCGCGGGTACTGAAGCTTTCTTT,.,TRBJ1-1,TRBV6-6,.
CASSPETGVSSYNEQFF,TGTGCCAGCTCACCCGAGACAGGGGTGAGCTCCTACAATGAGCAGTTCTTC,.,TRBJ2-1,TRBV18,TRBD1
CASSFHPRTTAGGYTF,TGTGCCAGCAGCTTCCACCCCCGTACGACAGCCGGTGGCTACACCTTC,.,TRBJ1-2,TRBV11-2,.
CASSSRLTGELFF,TGTGCCAGCAGCTCGAGACTCACCGGGGAGCTGTTTTTT,.,TRBJ2-2,TRBV13,.
CASSWPGTDYNEQFF,TGTGCCAGCAGTTGGCCCGGGACAGACTACAATGAGCAGTTCTTC,once,TRBJ2-1,TRBV27,TRBD1
CSVEGTANTEAFF,TGCAGCGTTGAGGGGACAGCGAACACTGAAGCTTTCTTT,.,TRBJ1-1,TRBV29-1,TRBD1
CASSNTLAPVGSPLHF,TGTGCCAGCAGCAATACCTTAGCTCCGGTGGGGTCACCCCTCCACTTT,.,TRBJ1-6,TRBV5-6,.
CASSAARESEQYF,TGTGCCAGCAGCGCGGCTAGGGAATCCGAGCAGTACTTC,.,TRBJ2-7,TRBV7-7,.
CASSPSGRSNEQFF,TGTGCCAGCAGCCCTAGCGGGAGGTCCAATGAGCAGTTCTTC,.,TRBJ2-1,TRBV7-7,TRBD2
CASSTGLAGEQYF,TGTGCCAGCAGTACGGGACTAGCGGGCGAGCAGTACTTC,.,TRBJ2-7,TRBV27,TRBD2
CASSQPLAGINEQFF,TGTGCCAGCAGCCAGCCTCTAGCGGGAATCAATGAGCAGTTCTTC,.,TRBJ2-1,TRBV27,TRBD2
CASSEHGAGLFYEQYF,TGTGCCAGCAGCGAACATGGAGCGGGGTTATTCTACGAGCAGTACTTC,.,TRBJ2-7,TRBV7-9,TRBD2
CASSDGDRGTDTQYF,TGCGCCAGCAGTGACGGGGACAGGGGCACAGATACGCAGTATTTT,.,TRBJ2-3,TRBV10-1,TRBD1
CASSPGTSGSNEQFF,TGTGCCAGCAGTCCTGGGACTAGCGGGAGCAATGAGCAGTTCTTC,.,TRBJ2-1,TRBV27,TRBD2
CASSLGTGSYNEQFF,TGTGCCAGCAGCTTAGGGACAGGTTCCTACAATGAGCAGTTCTTC,once,TRBJ2-1,TRBV7-9,TRBD1
CASSSGNRNGYTF,TGTGCCAGCTCATCAGGGAATCGGAACGGCTACACCTTC,.,TRBJ1-2,TRBV2,.
CSDTSYTF,TGCAGCGACACAAGCTACACCTTC,.,TRBJ1-2,TRBV29-1,.
CASSQVGLAKNIQYF,TGCGCCAGCAGCCAAGTCGGGTTAGCCAAAAACATTCAGTACTTC,.,TRBJ2-4,TRBV4-1,.
CASSSGVNTEAFF,TGTGCCAGCAGCTCAGGGGTGAACACTGAAGCTTTCTTT,once,TRBJ1-1,TRBV27,.
CASSLASGPSGQYF,TGTGCCAGCAGCTTGGCCTCCGGCCCTAGCGGGCAGTACTTC,.,TRBJ2-7,TRBV5-5,TRBD2
CASRINTGSYTF,TGTGCCAGCAGGATTAACACAGGAAGCTACACCTTC,.,TRBJ1-2,TRBV27,.
CASSLAGAREQYF,TGTGCCAGCAGTCTCGCGGGGGCCCGTGAGCAGTACTTC,.,TRBJ2-7,TRBV27,.
CASSRPGLAGVFDEQYF,TGTGCCAGCAGTAGACCTGGACTAGCGGGAGTGTTTGACGAGCAGTACTTC,.,TRBJ2-7,TRBV27,TRBD2
CASSQEDLKTQYF,TGCGCCAGCAGCCAAGAGGACTTGAAGACCCAGTACTTC,.,TRBJ2-5,TRBV4-1,.
CAHRGGQGLTGELFF,TGTGCCCACAGGGGTGGACAGGGGCTGACCGGGGAGCTGTTTTTT,.,TRBJ2-2,TRBV5-6,TRBD1
CASSKVASGTYNEQFF,.,.,TRBJ2-1,TRBV21-1,.
CASRDTYEQYF,TGTGCCAGCAGGGACACCTACGAGCAGTACTTC,once,TRBJ2-7,TRBV28,.
CASSFGGGPFEQYF,TGTGCCAGCAGTTTTGGGGGAGGGCCCTTTGAGCAGTACTTC,.,TRBJ2-7,TRBV28,TRBD2
CASSLAGNSYNEQFF,TGTGCCAGCAGTCTAGCGGGGAACTCCTACAATGAGCAGTTCTTC,.,TRBJ2-1,TRBV28,TRBD2
CASSSNLETALYGYTF,TGTGCCAGCAGCTCCAACCTCGAGACAGCCCTGTATGGCTACACCTTC,.,TRBJ1-2,TRBV7-9,.
CASSRSSYEQYF,TGTGCCAGCAGCAGGAGCTCCTACGAGCAGTACTTC,.,TRBJ2-7,TRBV7-9,.
CASSVGGARVGHNEQFF,TGTGCCAGCAGCGTAGGGGGAGCTCGGGTTGGGCACAATGAGCAGTTCTTC,.,TRBJ2-1,TRBV9,.
CASRPQAGGVGFVYQPQHF,TGTGCCAGTAGACCCCAGGCAGGGGGCGTCGGATTTGTATATCAGCCCCAGCATTTT,.,TRBJ1-5,TRBV19,TRBD1
CASSPRTLGYEQYF,TGTGCCAGCAGCCCCCGGACACTGGGATACGAGCAGTACTTC,.,TRBJ2-7,TRBV14,.
CASSVSGVGASYEQYF,TGTGCCAGCAGCGTATCGGGGGTCGGAGCCTCCTACGAGCAGTACTTC,.,TRBJ2-7,TRBV9,.
CASSSSIKSLSYEQYF,TGTGCCAGCAGTTCCTCAATCAAGAGTCTCTCCTACGAACAGTACTTC,.,TRBJ2-7,TRBV28,.
CASSPDRDPAYNEQFF,TGTGCCAGCAGCCCTGACCGGGACCCGGCCTACAATGAGCAGTTCTTC,.,TRBJ2-1,TRBV14,.
CASSIGANEQFF,TGTGCCAGTAGTATAGGGGCCAATGAGCAGTTCTTC,once,TRBJ2-1,TRBV19,.
CASSLDYPSGRSSYEQYF,TGTGCCAGCAGCTTAGATTACCCTAGCGGGAGAAGCTCCTACGAGCAGTACTTC,.,TRBJ2-7,TRBV7-8,TRBD2
CASSSGGTNRPIKYEQYF,TGTGCCAGCAGCTCAGGGGGGACCAATAGACCGATCAAATACGAGCAGTACTTC,once,TRBJ2-7,TRBV7-2,.
CASSLETSGAYEQYF,TGTGCCAGCAGCTTAGAGACTAGCGGAGCCTACGAGCAGTACTTC,.,TRBJ2-7,TRBV11-2,TRBD2
CASSQGGVGNEKLFF,TGTGCCAGCAGCCAGGGTGGGGTTGGAAATGAAAAACTGTTTTTT,.,TRBJ1-4,TRBV14,.
CASIPKWGINIQYF,TGTGCCAGCATCCCCAAGTGGGGGATTAACATTCAGTACTTC,.,TRBJ2-4,TRBV28,.
CASSPSSRNNEKLFF,TGTGCCAGCAGTCCCTCCAGTCGGAATAATGAAAAACTGTTTTTT,once,TRBJ1-4,TRBV27,.